These 28 T cell receptor beta chains share one sample of origin, sequenced in a study of shared clonotypes between healthy human individuals. Measured with immunoSEQ multiplex PCR; TCRdb has only the in-frame clones, and not every one. The table records 2 million to 2.5 million clones, around 93% of them present only once. Sequencing was done on a sample of naive CD4+ T cells from PBMCs. Subset indicated: CD45RA+ positively selected. These receptors all come from a man aged 18 to 29 in good health. Some clones in this sample may be carry-over from other donors' samples.

V gene TRBV11-1 combines with J gene TRBJ1-2, with D unclear. Germline V gene data show CDR1 as SGHAT and CDR2 as FQDESV (reference sequence). This CDR3 has 14 amino acids. Trimming left V 2 bases short and J 4 bases short, with 11 bases between. The DNA of the CDR3 is TGTGCCAGCAGCTTACCCGCAGCCCGCTATGGCTACACCTTC. Amino acid sequence: CASSLPAARYGYTF. Full variable domain (outside the CDR3, taken from reference TRBV11-1 and TRBJ1-2): EAEVAQSPRYKITEKSQAVAFWCDPISGHATLYWYRQILGQGPELLVQFQDESVVDDSQLPKDRFSAERLKGVDSTLKIQPAELGDSAMYLCASSLPAARYGYTFGSGTRLTVV.

V and J are TRBV30 and TRBJ1-3, with D possibly being TRBD1 (5 bases). Trimming shortened V by 1 base and J by 2 bases, and 12 bases separated the two germline ends. CDR3 length: 15 amino acids. Germline V lookup: CDR1 GTSNPN, CDR2 SVGIG (reference sequence). CDR3 nucleotide sequence: TGTGCCTGGAGTGGCTACGTAGGGGCTGGAAACACCATATATTTT. This codes for CAWSGYVGAGNTIYF.

This clone was recorded once. The V and J genes are TRBV5-1 and TRBJ2-3, with a weak D call TRBD2 (5 bases). The CDR3 sequence is 15 residues long. The V end lost 3 bases, the J end lost 0 bases, and 11 bases lay between the germline ends. From germline, CDR1 is SGHRS and CDR2 YFSETQ. The CDR3 nucleotides are TGCGCCAGCAGCTCCCTCAGCGGCAGCACAGATACGCAGTATTTT. Its translation is CASSSLSGSTDTQYF.

The rearrangement uses TRBV19 and TRBJ2-7; TRBD2 matches 7 bases. Germline V CDR1 and CDR2: LNHDA, SQIVND (reference sequence). The V and J ends lost 3 bases and 3 bases, in that order; junction bases with no gene match: 8. The CDR3 sequence is 15 residues long. This chain's CDR3 is CASSILEAGIYEQYF. DNA for the CDR3: TGTGCCAGTAGTATCCTAGAAGCGGGAATCTACGAGCAGTACTTC.

This clone was detected once. The rearrangement joins TRBV5-3 to TRBJ1-5; TRBD1 matches 7 bases. TRBV5-3 is designated an ORF whose function remains uncertain. This CDR3 region has 16 residues. V shed 2 bases and J 4 bases; nucleotides not matched to a gene: 9. For the CDR3, the DNA is TGTGCCAGAAGCTTCCCGCGGGGACAGATTAATCAGCCCCAGCATTTT. It encodes CARSFPRGQINQPQHF.

This chain joins TRBV6-6 and TRBJ1-4, with no clear D. The V and J ends lost 8 bases and 0 bases respectively, with 7 bases between them. CDR1 is MNHNY and CDR2 is SVGAGI in the germline V gene (reference sequence). This CDR3 comprises 13 residues. The CDR3 DNA reads TGTGCCAGCGGGTGGGCAACTAATGAAAAACTGTTTTTT. Its translation is CASGWATNEKLFF.

J is TRBJ2-3 and V is TRBV2; either TRBD1 or TRBD2 may fit D (5 bases each). The ends were cut back, 7 bases at V and 6 bases at J, with 17 bases in the middle. The CDR3 consists of 14 residues. Germline V gives CDR1 SNHLY, CDR2 FYNNEI. CDR3 amino acids: CASMGRMGSDTQYF. The CDR3 DNA reads TGTGCCAGCATGGGACGCATGGGGTCGGATACGCAGTATTTT.

V is TRBV5-5 and J is TRBJ1-3; 9 bases match TRBD1. From germline, CDR1 is SGHKS and CDR2 YYEKEE (reference sequence). V lost 0 bases and J lost 0; bases outside the gene matches: 4. This CDR3 contains 17 residues. CDR3 coding DNA: TGTGCCAGCAGCTTGGGGGCGACAGGGGGCTCTGGAAACACCATATATTTT. It codes for CASSLGATGGSGNTIYF.

This rearrangement joins TRBV2 to TRBJ2-7; D ambiguous. CDR1 is SNHLY, CDR2 FYNNEI, per germline. Trimming shortened V by 5 bases and J by 3 bases, and 14 bases separated the two germline ends. The CDR3 sequence is 14 residues long. DNA for the CDR3: TGTGCCAGCAGTCCGAGACAACCCCTCTACGAGCAGTACTTC. This gives the protein CASSPRQPLYEQYF.

This clone was counted a few times. The gene calls are TRBV9 and TRBJ1-4; unclear D gene. Trimming stripped 10 bases from V and 13 bases from J, with 14 bases between. Germline V CDR1 and CDR2: SGDLS, YYNGEE. The CDR3 totals 10 residues. CDR3 sequence reads: CAGPRIRLFF. The CDR3 coding sequence is TGTGCCGGCCCGAGGATTCGACTGTTTTTT.

The V gene is TRBV6-5, the J gene TRBJ2-7, with 7 bases that match TRBD2. The CDR3 loop spans 13 amino acids. The trim removed 8 bases at V and 4 bases at J, leaving 8 bases unmatched. CDR1 and CDR2 from the germline V gene are MNHEY and SVGAGI. The CDR3 spells CASRKAGIYEQYF. CDR3 DNA sequence: TGTGCCAGCCGGAAAGCGGGAATTTACGAGCAGTACTTC.

The chain uses TRBV7-9 and TRBJ2-7, with a possible D match to TRBD2 (6 bases). Per germline, CDR1 SEHNR and CDR2 FQNEAQ (reference sequence). Trimming left V 3 bases short and J 7 bases short, with 16 bases between. CDR3 size: 14 residues. CDR3 nucleotides: TGTGCCAGCAGCTTTAGCGGTAACCTGGGGGAGCAGTACTTC. It codes for CASSFSGNLGEQYF. The variable domain in full, completed from reference TRBV7-9 and TRBJ2-7, reads DTGVSQNPRHKITKRGQNVTFRCDPISEHNRLYWYRQTLGQGPEFLTYFQNEAQLEKSRLLSDRFSAERPKGSFSTLEIQRTEQGDSAMYLCASSFSGNLGEQYFGPGTRLTVT.

This CDR3 is CASSIGLAGGKVEQFF. The CDR3 nucleotides read TGTGCCAGCAGCATAGGACTAGCGGGAGGTAAAGTTGAGCAGTTCTTC. The V gene is TRBV9, the J gene TRBJ2-1, with 14 bases matching TRBD2. The CDR3 is made up of 16 amino acids. Germline V gene lookup returns CDR1 SGDLS and CDR2 YYNGEE. The junction had 9 bases not matched to a gene; V was cut back by 4 bases and J by 9 bases.

The rearrangement uses TRBV7-9 and TRBJ1-5; no clear D. Germline CDR1 is SEHNR and CDR2 is FQNEAQ (reference sequence). The CDR3 is 13 residues long. V lost 2 bases and J 7 bases, leaving 9 bases between the germline ends. The CDR3 nucleotides are TGTGCCAGCAGCTTATGGGGAGAACAGCCCCAGCATTTT. Translated, it gives CASSLWGEQPQHF.

V gene TRBV5-5 combines with J gene TRBJ2-5; D may correspond to TRBD1 or TRBD2 (5 bases each). In germline, CDR1 is SGHKS, CDR2 YYEKEE (reference sequence). Trimming took 3 bases from V and 3 from J, leaving 12 bases between them. The CDR3 contains 14 residues. CDR3 in amino acids: CASSWDPWKETQYF. The CDR3 nucleotides read TGTGCCAGCAGCTGGGACCCGTGGAAAGAGACCCAGTACTTC.

This sequence joins TRBV6-5 and TRBJ2-7; D is perhaps TRBD2 (5 bases). V was cut by 5 bases and J by 5 bases, with 19 bases left in between. Germline CDR1 and CDR2: MNHEY and SVGAGI. This CDR3 comprises 15 residues. The CDR3 bases are TGTGCCAGCAGTCCGCCCTTGAGGGAGAACGACGAGCAGTACTTC. Translated: CASSPPLRENDEQYF.

This clone was counted a few times. The rearrangement joins TRBV30 to TRBJ1-1, with a tentative D call TRBD1 (5 bases). Germline V gene data show CDR1 as GTSNPN and CDR2 as SVGIG (reference sequence). V lost 6 bases and J 0 bases, leaving 8 bases between the germline ends. This CDR3 has 12 amino acids. The CDR3 DNA is TGTGCCTGCTCGACAGTGAACACTGAAGCTTTCTTT. It yields the protein CACSTVNTEAFF.

This clone has just one count. Other DNA sequences within the sample encode an identical CDR3. The chain carries TRBV7-9 and TRBJ2-5, with 7 positions matching TRBD1. The length of the CDR3 is 14 residues. Losses at the gene ends were 5 bases for V and 2 bases for J; bases not matched to a gene: 5. The V gene's germline CDR1 is SEHNR and CDR2 FQNEAQ (reference sequence). The CDR3 nucleotides are TGTGCCAGCAGCCGTTGGGACAGACAAGAGACCCAGTACTTC. It encodes CASSRWDRQETQYF.

CDR3 amino acids: CASSFARGSTDTQYF. The CDR3, as DNA: TGCGCCAGCAGCTTCGCTCGGGGCAGCACAGATACGCAGTATTTT. V gene TRBV5-1 combines with J gene TRBJ2-3; the D gene could be TRBD1 or TRBD2 (5 bases each). The V end lost 2 bases, the J end lost 0 bases, and 10 bases lay between the germline ends. Per germline, CDR1 SGHRS and CDR2 YFSETQ. The CDR3 length is 15 residues.

The rearrangement uses TRBV28 and TRBJ2-3, with D possibly matching TRBD2 (7 bases). V shed 6 bases and J shed 1 base, with 17 bases lying between them. Germline assignment: CDR1 MDHEN and CDR2 SYDVKM. The CDR3 runs to 16 residues. Here the CDR3 DNA reads TGTGCCAGCAGCCCCCCAGGGGCGGGGGGCACAGATACGCAGTATTTT. Translating gives CASSPPGAGGTDTQYF.

The chain links TRBV11-1 to TRBJ2-3; D call uncertain. The CDR3 is 12 residues long. V lost 5 bases and J lost 5, with 8 bases in between. CDR1 and CDR2 from the germline V gene are SGHAT and FQDESV (reference sequence). The CDR3 is CASSRNGDTQYF. The DNA of the CDR3 is TGTGCCAGCAGCCGTAACGGAGATACGCAGTATTTT.

This clone was observed once. For the CDR3, the DNA is TGCGCCAGCAGCCGCCAACAGAGAATTTACAATGAGCAGTTCTTC. Translation: CASSRQQRIYNEQFF. The chain carries TRBV5-1 and TRBJ2-1; D not certain. Trimming took 4 bases from V and 4 from J, leaving 15 bases between them. The CDR3 covers 15 residues. CDR1 SGHRS and CDR2 YFSETQ come from the germline V gene.

The chain has TRBV4-1 and TRBJ2-5; D may be TRBD1 or TRBD2 (6 bases each). The CDR3 length is 14 residues. In germline, CDR1 is MGHRA, CDR2 YSYEKL. The V and J ends lost 8 bases and 4 bases respectively, with 17 bases between them. The CDR3 DNA sequence: TGCGCCAGCGCCCCCCCGGGGGCCGGAGAGACCCAGTACTTC. Translated: CASAPPGAGETQYF.

The chain carries TRBV27 and TRBJ2-5; TRBD1 is a possible D gene (7 bases). The CDR3 contains 15 residues. Trimming removed 6 bases from V and 5 bases from J, with 19 bases in between. Germline CDR1 MNHEY, CDR2 SMNVEV (reference sequence). DNA for the CDR3: TGTGCCAGCAGCACGGCGGCAGGGGGAGGCGAGACCCAGTACTTC. Protein sequence: CASSTAAGGGETQYF.

This clone was detected only a few times. This chain uses TRBV10-3 with TRBJ1-1, with 9 bases aligning to TRBD1. V gave up 3 bases and J gave up 11 bases; unmatched junction bases: 7. In germline, CDR1 is ENHRY, CDR2 SYGVKD. This CDR3 contains 13 residues. As DNA, the CDR3 is TGTGCCATCAGTGAAGAACAGGGGGCGCGGGCTTTCTTT. It is translated as CAISEEQGARAFF.

This rearrangement joins TRBV28 to TRBJ2-7; D uncertain. V was shortened by 5 bases and J by 1 base, with 12 bases between the two germline ends. The CDR3 has 14 amino acids. Germline assignment: CDR1 MDHEN and CDR2 SYDVKM. CDR3 amino acids: CASSQTTESYEQYF. The CDR3 DNA follows: TGTGCCAGCAGTCAAACAACAGAGTCCTACGAGCAGTACTTC. Drawing the rest from reference TRBV28 and TRBJ2-7, the complete variable domain is DVKVTQSSRYLVKRTGEKVFLECVQDMDHENMFWYRQDPGLGLRLIYFSYDVKMKEKGDIPEGYSVSREKKERFSLILESASTNQTSMYLCASSQTTESYEQYFGPGTRLTVT.

DNA of the CDR3: TGCAGCGTTGAACCGGGACAGGGCTACGAGCAGTACTTC. Protein product: CSVEPGQGYEQYF. V and J are TRBV29-1 and TRBJ2-7; TRBD1 aligns across 9 bases. The CDR3 covers 13 residues. Germline V gene lookup returns CDR1 SQVTM and CDR2 ANQGSEA. The V and J ends lost 2 bases and 3 bases, in that order; junction bases with no gene match: 2.

V and J are TRBV2 and TRBJ2-1; TRBD2 matches 12 bases. CDR3 size: 15 residues. The germline CDR1 and CDR2 sequences are SNHLY and FYNNEI. The V segment lost 2 bases and the J segment 7 bases; nucleotides outside the gene matches: 3. The CDR3 sequence is CASSERLAGENEQFF. The CDR3 nucleotides are TGTGCCAGCAGTGAAAGACTAGCGGGAGAAAATGAGCAGTTCTTC.